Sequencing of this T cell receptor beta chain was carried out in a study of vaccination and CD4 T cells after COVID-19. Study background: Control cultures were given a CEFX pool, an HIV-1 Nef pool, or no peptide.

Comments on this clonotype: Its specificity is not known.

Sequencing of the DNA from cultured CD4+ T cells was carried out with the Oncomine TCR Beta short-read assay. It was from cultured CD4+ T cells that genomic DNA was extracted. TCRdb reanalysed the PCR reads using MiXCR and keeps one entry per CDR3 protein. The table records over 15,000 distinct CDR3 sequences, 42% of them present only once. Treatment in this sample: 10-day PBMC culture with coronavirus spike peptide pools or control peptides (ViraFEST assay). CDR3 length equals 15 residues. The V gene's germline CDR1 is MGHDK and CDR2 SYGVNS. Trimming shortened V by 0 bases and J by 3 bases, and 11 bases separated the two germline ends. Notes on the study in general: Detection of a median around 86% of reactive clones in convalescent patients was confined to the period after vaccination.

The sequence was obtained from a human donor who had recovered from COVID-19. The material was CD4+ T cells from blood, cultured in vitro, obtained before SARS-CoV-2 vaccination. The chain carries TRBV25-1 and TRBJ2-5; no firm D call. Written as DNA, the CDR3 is TGTGCCAGCAGTGAATATAGGGCAGTAGAAGAGACCCAGTACTTC. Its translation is CASSEYRAVEETQYF. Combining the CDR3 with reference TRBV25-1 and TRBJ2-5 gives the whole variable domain EADIYQTPRYLVIGTGKKITLECSQTMGHDKMYWYQQDPGMELHLIHYSYGVNSTEKGDLSSESTVSRIRTEHFPLTLESARPSHTSQYLCASSEYRAVEETQYFGPGTRLLVL.